Following are 15 T cell receptor beta chains from one sample sequenced in a study of blood T cell repertoires in COVID-19. This table comes from immunoSEQ multiplex PCR, and its TCRdb copy is limited to in-frame clones, with some not included. The sample holds 200,000 to 300,000 clones, approximately 87% seen once. Sequenced input: peripheral blood. The receptors originated from a human donor in a cohort sampled during active COVID-19.

This chain links TRBV5-5 with TRBJ2-5, with 13 bases lining up with TRBD2. The CDR3 runs to 16 residues. J was trimmed by 5 bases and V by 3 bases; bases with no gene match: 7. The germline V gene encodes CDR1 SGHKS and CDR2 YYEKEE (reference sequence). CDR3 in DNA: TGTGCCAGCAGCTCAGGACTAGCGGGGGTTCGGGAGACCCAGTACTTC. This codes for CASSSGLAGVRETQYF.

This chain joins TRBV28 and TRBJ1-3; no clear D gene. Between the trimmed V and J ends, which lost 2 bases and 4 bases, there was a span of 15 bases. This CDR3 has 16 residues. CDR1 and CDR2 (germline): MDHEN, SYDVKM. The CDR3 bases are TGTGCCAGCAGTTTACTTCTTGGCGGAGGGGGAAACACCATATATTTT. Protein product: CASSLLLGGGGNTIYF.

V usage is TRBV7-6 and J usage is TRBJ2-3; 9 bases align to TRBD2. The CDR3 is made up of 15 amino acids. The germline CDR1 and CDR2 sequences are SGHVS and FNYEAQ. Trimming removed 5 bases from V and 0 bases from J; junction bases left unmatched: 3. The CDR3: CASSPGLASTDTQYF. DNA of the CDR3: TGTGCCAGCAGCCCCGGACTAGCGAGCACAGATACGCAGTATTTT.

CDR3 in amino acids: CASSLQEVPGEYF. CDR3 nucleotide sequence: TGTGCCAGCTCCCTACAAGAAGTCCCCGGGGAGTATTTT. The rearrangement joins TRBV18 to TRBJ2-3, with D possibly being TRBD2 (5 bases). V lost 6 bases and J lost 13, with 20 bases in between. The germline V gene has CDR1 KGHSH and CDR2 LQKENI. CDR3 length equals 13 residues. The full variable domain, with the rest looked up from reference TRBV18 and TRBJ2-3, is NAGVMQNPRHLVRRRGQEARLRCSPMKGHSHVYWYRQLPEEGLKFMVYLQKENIIDESGMPKERFSAEFPKEGPSILRIQQVVRGDSAAYFCASSLQEVPGEYFGPGTRLTVL.

This clone was picked up one time. The chain carries TRBV27 and TRBJ2-2; weak D call: TRBD2 (6 bases). Germline V gives CDR1 MNHEY, CDR2 SMNVEV (reference sequence). The V end lost 1 base, the J end lost 4 bases, and 10 bases lay between the germline ends. The CDR3 totals 15 residues. The CDR3 spells CASSLLAVVTGELFF. CDR3 nucleotide sequence: TGTGCCAGCAGTTTATTAGCGGTAGTCACCGGGGAGCTGTTTTTT.

As DNA, the CDR3 is TGTGCCAGCAGTTTAAGGATGTTTCAGGGGTCTGGCTACACCTTC. Translation: CASSLRMFQGSGYTF. The chain links TRBV28 to TRBJ1-2; tentatively, D is TRBD1 (6 bases). V lost 2 bases to trimming and J lost 7 bases, with 17 bases between them. The germline CDR1 and CDR2 sequences are MDHEN and SYDVKM. The CDR3 runs to 15 residues.

J is TRBJ2-7 and V is TRBV19; 8 nucleotides match TRBD2. J was trimmed by 4 bases and V by 5 bases; bases with no gene match: 7. The CDR3 totals 14 residues. Germline V lookup: CDR1 LNHDA, CDR2 SQIVND (reference sequence). CDR3 DNA: TGTGCCAGTAGTTTAACGGGACTAGTGTACGAGCAGTACTTC. Amino acids: CASSLTGLVYEQYF.

This clone was seen only once. This chain links TRBV15 with TRBJ2-3; weak D call: TRBD2 (6 bases). Trimming shortened V by 1 base and J by 0 bases, and 14 bases separated the two germline ends. Germline V gene data show CDR1 as LNHNV and CDR2 as YYDKDF (reference sequence). The CDR3 is 17 residues long. CDR3 in DNA: TGTGCCACCAGCAGAGGGGTTTCGAGCGGGAGCACAGATACGCAGTATTTT. It encodes CATSRGVSSGSTDTQYF. The full variable domain, completed using reference TRBV15 and TRBJ2-3, is DAMVIQNPRYQVTQFGKPVTLSCSQTLNHNVMYWYQQKSSQAPKLLFHYYDKDFNNEADTPDNFQSRRPNTSFCFLDIRSPGLGDTAMYLCATSRGVSSGSTDTQYFGPGTRLTVL.

The chain uses TRBV4-3 and TRBJ2-5; 10 bases line up with TRBD2. The CDR3 totals 15 residues. CDR1 and CDR2 from the germline V gene are LGHNA and YSLEER. The trim removed 5 bases at V and 5 bases at J, leaving 8 bases unmatched. CDR3 region: CASSKTSGVRETQYF. As DNA, the CDR3 is TGCGCCAGCAGCAAAACTAGCGGGGTTCGTGAGACCCAGTACTTC.

The rearrangement links TRBV9 to TRBJ1-4; D unclear. The germline V gene encodes CDR1 SGDLS and CDR2 YYNGEE. The CDR3 length is 14 residues. Trimming pared 4 bases from V and 7 bases from J, leaving 14 bases between. The CDR3 DNA reads as TGTGCCAGCAGCTTCAAGCCAGGTAGTGAAAAACTGTTTTTT. The encoded protein is CASSFKPGSEKLFF.

This clone has a single count. The V call is TRBV6-2 or TRBV6-3, the J call TRBJ1-2; 7 bases line up with TRBD1. V lost 2 bases, J lost 6 bases, and 6 bases stayed unmatched. The CDR3 consists of 14 residues. Germline V gene lookup returns CDR1 MNHEY and CDR2 SVGEGT. This CDR3 reads CASSYPGTANGYTF. DNA for the CDR3: TGTGCCAGCAGTTACCCAGGGACAGCGAATGGCTACACCTTC.

The chain joins TRBV19 to TRBJ1-1; maybe TRBD1 (6 bases). Germline assignment: CDR1 LNHDA and CDR2 SQIVND (reference sequence). The V end lost 6 bases, the J end lost 6 bases, and 14 bases lay between the germline ends. The CDR3 sequence is 13 residues long. The CDR3 region has the DNA TGTGCCAGTAGCCAGGGGAGTTTCGCTGAAGCTTTCTTT. Its protein is CASSQGSFAEAFF.

The chain couples TRBV15 to TRBJ2-3, with D hard to call. The V gene's germline CDR1 is LNHNV and CDR2 YYDKDF (reference sequence). V was clipped by 6 bases and J by 6 bases, with 13 bases between them. CDR3 length: 13 amino acids. The CDR3 region has the DNA TGTGCCACCAGTTTTACCAGCGCGGATACGCAGTATTTT. Its protein is CATSFTSADTQYF.

The gene calls are TRBV10-2 and TRBJ1-2; tentatively, D is TRBD1 (5 bases). Germline values: CDR1 WSHSY, CDR2 SAAADI. V lost 3 bases, J lost 8 bases, and 22 bases lay in between. The CDR3 is 16 residues long. The CDR3: CASSDGTSDNYIGYTF. For the CDR3, the DNA is TGCGCCAGCAGTGACGGGACTTCTGATAATTACATAGGCTACACCTTC.

This clone was seen once. V is TRBV19 and J is TRBJ2-5; TRBD2 matches at 11 bases. Germline CDR1 and CDR2: LNHDA and SQIVND (reference sequence). CDR3 size: 18 residues. J was trimmed by 5 bases and V by 6 bases; bases with no gene match: 17. CDR3 region: CASSSLRTSGSVGETQYF. CDR3 in DNA: TGTGCCAGTAGCTCTCTCAGAACTAGCGGGAGCGTGGGCGAGACCCAGTACTTC.